This record looks at one T cell receptor beta chain sequence and its context. The record originates from a study of blood T cell repertoires in COVID-19. Looking at the study overall: Italy, Spain and the United States were the sources of the convalescent and acute COVID-19 samples. PBMCs, B-cell-depleted T cells, or T cells were the source of the cDNA or gDNA that made up the material.

Participants in the exposed group had met a COVID-19 case in the 2 weeks before joining the study. From germline, CDR1 is GTSNPN and CDR2 SVGIG (reference sequence). This CDR3 has 14 residues. The trim removed 8 bases at V and 4 bases at J, leaving 6 bases unmatched. Clones were read by immunoSEQ multiplex PCR, and TCRdb kept only the in-frame ones, dropping some. The sample records about 350,000 clones, approximately 91% being singletons. Sequenced: PBMCs or T cells enriched from blood (not recorded which). The chain links TRBV30 to TRBJ2-1, with 12 nucleotides matching TRBD2. The sequence came from a woman in her thirties who had been exposed to COVID-19. The CDR3 bases are TGTGCCGGACGGCTAGCGGGAGGGTACAATGAGCAGTTCTTC. Protein sequence: CAGRLAGGYNEQFF.